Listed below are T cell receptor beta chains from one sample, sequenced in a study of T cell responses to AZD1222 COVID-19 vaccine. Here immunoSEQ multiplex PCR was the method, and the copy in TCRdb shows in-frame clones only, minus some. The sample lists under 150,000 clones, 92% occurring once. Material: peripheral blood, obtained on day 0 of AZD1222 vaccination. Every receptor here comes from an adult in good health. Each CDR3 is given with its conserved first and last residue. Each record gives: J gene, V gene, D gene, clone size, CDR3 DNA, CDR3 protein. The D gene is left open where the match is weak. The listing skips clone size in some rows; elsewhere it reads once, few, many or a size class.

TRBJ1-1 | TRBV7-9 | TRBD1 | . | TGTGCCAGCAGCCCGGACAGGTTGAACACTGAAGCTTTCTTT | CASSPDRLNTEAFF
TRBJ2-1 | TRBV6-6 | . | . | TGTGCCAGCAGAACGTACAGGGTAGTCGACAATGAGCAGTTCTTC | CASRTYRVVDNEQFF
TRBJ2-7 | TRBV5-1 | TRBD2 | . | TGCGCCAGCAGCGTAGATACTAGCGGGGGGGCCTACGAGCAGTACTTC | CASSVDTSGGAYEQYF
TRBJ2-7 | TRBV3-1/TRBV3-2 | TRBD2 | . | TGTGCCAGCAGCACCCCGGGACTAGCGGAATCCTACGAGCAGTACTTC | CASSTPGLAESYEQYF
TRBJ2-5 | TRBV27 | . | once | TGTGCCAGCAGTATAGCCCGGGGCAGTCAAACCTTCACCTTCGAGACCCAGTACTTC | CASSIARGSQTFTFETQYF
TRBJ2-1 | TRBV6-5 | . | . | TGTGCCAGCAGTCCCTACAATGAGCAGTTCTTC | CASSPYNEQFF
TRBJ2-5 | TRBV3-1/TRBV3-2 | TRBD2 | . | TGTGCCAGCAGCCCCTTCGCTAGCGGGGAGCGGGAGACCCAGTACTTC | CASSPFASGERETQYF
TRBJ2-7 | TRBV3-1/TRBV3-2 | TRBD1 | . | TGTGCCAGCAGCCAAGGTTTAGGGACAGGGCTTTACGAGCAGTACTTC | CASSQGLGTGLYEQYF
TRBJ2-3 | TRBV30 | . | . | TGTGCCAGAAGTAGCGAACCAGATACGCAGTATTTT | CARSSEPDTQYF
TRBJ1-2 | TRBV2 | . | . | TGTGCCAGCAGTGACTCCGATGGCTACACCTTC | CASSDSDGYTF
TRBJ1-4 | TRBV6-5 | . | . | TGTGCCAGCAGGGCCCATAGGGCAGGGGAAGAAAAACTGTTTTTT | CASRAHRAGEEKLFF